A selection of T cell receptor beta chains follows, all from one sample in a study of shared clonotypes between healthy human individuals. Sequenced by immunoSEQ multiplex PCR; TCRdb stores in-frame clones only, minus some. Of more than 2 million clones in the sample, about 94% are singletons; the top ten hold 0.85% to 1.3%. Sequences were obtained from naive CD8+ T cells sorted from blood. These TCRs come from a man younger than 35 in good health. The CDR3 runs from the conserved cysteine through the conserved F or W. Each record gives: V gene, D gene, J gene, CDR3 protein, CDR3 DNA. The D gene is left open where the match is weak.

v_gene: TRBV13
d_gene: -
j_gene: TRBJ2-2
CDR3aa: CASSPQTSGELFF
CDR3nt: TGTGCCAGCAGCCCCCAAACCTCCGGGGAGCTGTTTTTT

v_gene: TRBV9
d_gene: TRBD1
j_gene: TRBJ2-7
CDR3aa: CASSVEGTGRSYEQYF
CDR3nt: TGTGCCAGCAGCGTAGAGGGGACAGGGCGCTCCTACGAGCAGTACTTC

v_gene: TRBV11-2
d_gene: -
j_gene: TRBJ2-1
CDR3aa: CASSPRTPQIYNEQFF
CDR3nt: TGTGCCAGCAGCCCCCGGACACCACAAATCTACAATGAGCAGTTCTTC

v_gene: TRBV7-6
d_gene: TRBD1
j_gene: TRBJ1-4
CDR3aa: CASSLGDRGPVLREKLFF
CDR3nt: TGTGCCAGCAGCTTAGGGGACAGGGGGCCAGTTCTCCGTGAAAAACTGTTTTTT

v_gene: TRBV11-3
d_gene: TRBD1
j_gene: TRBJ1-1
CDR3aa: CASSLGQGTEAFF
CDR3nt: TGTGCCAGCAGCCTGGGACAGGGGACTGAAGCTTTCTTT

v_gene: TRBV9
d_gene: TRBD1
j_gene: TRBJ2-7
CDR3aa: CASSAQGVDDEQYF
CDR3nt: TGTGCCAGCAGCGCACAGGGGGTAGATGACGAGCAGTACTTC

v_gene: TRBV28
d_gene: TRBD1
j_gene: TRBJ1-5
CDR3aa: CASSFGTGGSQPQHF
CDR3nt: TGTGCCAGCAGTTTTGGGACAGGGGGCTCTCAGCCCCAGCATTTT

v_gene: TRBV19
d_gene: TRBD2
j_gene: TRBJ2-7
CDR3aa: CASSILGEGEQYF
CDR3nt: TGTGCCAGTAGTATATTAGGGGAGGGCGAGCAGTACTTC

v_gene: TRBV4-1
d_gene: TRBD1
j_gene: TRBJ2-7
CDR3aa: CASSQPRTGGYEQYF
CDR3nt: TGCGCCAGCAGCCAGCCCCGGACAGGGGGCTACGAGCAGTACTTC

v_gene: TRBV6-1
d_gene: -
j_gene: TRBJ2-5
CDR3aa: CASSVGRTQETQYF
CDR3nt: TGTGCCAGCAGTGTCGGACGGACCCAAGAGACCCAGTACTTC

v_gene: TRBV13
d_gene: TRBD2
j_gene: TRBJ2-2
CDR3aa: CASSPGLAGVSGELFF
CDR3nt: TGTGCCAGCAGCCCGGGACTAGCGGGAGTCAGCGGGGAGCTGTTTTTT

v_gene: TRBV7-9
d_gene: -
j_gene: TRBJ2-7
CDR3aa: CASSSNPGYEQYF
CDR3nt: TGTGCCAGCAGCTCAAACCCTGGCTACGAGCAGTACTTC

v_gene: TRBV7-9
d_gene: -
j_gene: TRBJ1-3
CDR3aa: CASSLPGAGNTIYF
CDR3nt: TGTGCCAGCAGCTTACCAGGGGCTGGAAACACCATATATTTT

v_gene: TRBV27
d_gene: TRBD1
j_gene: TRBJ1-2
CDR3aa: CASSSQGAGGYTF
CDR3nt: TGTGCCAGCAGTTCCCAGGGGGCGGGTGGCTACACCTTC

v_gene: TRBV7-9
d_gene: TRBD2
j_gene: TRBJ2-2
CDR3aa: CASSPSGKTGELFF
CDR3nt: TGTGCCAGCAGCCCCAGCGGGAAAACCGGGGAGCTGTTTTTT

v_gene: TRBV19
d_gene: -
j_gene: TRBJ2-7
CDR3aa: CASSTGVNYEQYF
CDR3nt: TGTGCCAGTAGTACAGGGGTAAACTACGAGCAGTACTTC

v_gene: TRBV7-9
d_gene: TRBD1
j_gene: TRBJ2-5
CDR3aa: CASSPPGGVETQYF
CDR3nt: TGTGCCAGCAGCCCCCCAGGGGGCGTAGAGACCCAGTACTTC